The entry below gives a single T cell receptor beta chain sequence along with its context. This sample is drawn from a study of T cell responses to AZD1222 COVID-19 vaccine. Using immunoSEQ multiplex PCR, the repertoire was profiled, and TCRdb retains in-frame clones only, with some absent. The table lists over 130,000 clones, almost 90% of them singletons. Germline CDR1 and CDR2: MDHEN and SYDVKM. V was shortened by 3 bases and J by 6 bases, with 14 bases between the two germline ends. This CDR3 has 15 residues. Sequences were derived from peripheral blood, sampled 28 days after the second AZD1222 dose. The rearrangement links TRBV28 to TRBJ1-4, with a possible D match to TRBD1 (5 bases). This sequence was found in an adult who received the AZD1222 COVID-19 vaccine. The CDR3 DNA is TGTGCCAGCAGTTTTGTTGGGACCAGGGATGAAAAACTGTTTTTT. Translating gives CASSFVGTRDEKLFF.